Listed here are 25 T cell receptor beta chains from one sample, sequenced in a study of shared clonotypes between healthy human individuals (dated by TCRdb to the early 2020s). Library preparation employed the immunoSEQ multiplex PCR assay. TCRdb took this table from immuneACCESS and kept in-frame rearrangements with V and J called. Such tables lack part of the clones; where checked against another copy, unresolved V genes explain under half of the gap, and the rest is unexplained. This sample holds about 2 million clones; about 95% were observed only once. The leading ten clones occupy 0.1% to 0.15% of the sample. The sequencing sample was made of naive CD4+ T cells sorted from blood. The meaning of the sample's cell subset or site label: CD45RA+ positively selected. These receptors all stem from a man younger than 30 in good health.

This sequence joins TRBV5-6 and TRBJ2-7, with D unresolved. Germline CDR1 reads SGHDT; CDR2 reads YYEEEE. Trimming removed 4 bases at V and 3 bases at J, with 14 bases between. The CDR3 loop spans 14 amino acids. The CDR3 is CASSPAGPYYEQYF. The CDR3, as DNA: TGTGCCAGCAGCCCCGCCGGGCCATACTACGAGCAGTACTTC.

The chain uses TRBV6-4 and TRBJ1-6, with no clear D. This CDR3 comprises 10 residues. Germline V CDR1 and CDR2: MRHNA, SNTAGT. V lost 0 bases and J 13 bases, leaving 1 base between the germline ends. The CDR3 DNA is TGTGCCAGCAGTGACTCTCCCCTCCACTTT. Amino acid sequence: CASSDSPLHF.

The chain employs TRBV9 and TRBJ1-3; D gene uncertain. Germline V lookup: CDR1 SGDLS, CDR2 YYNGEE. The CDR3 has 19 amino acids. Trimming took off 5 bases at V and 3 bases at J, with 27 bases between the two ends. In nucleotides, the CDR3 is TGTGCCAGCAGACAAAGTAAAGGATGGGGAGTAGGTGGTGGAAACACCATATATTTT. Translated, it gives CASRQSKGWGVGGGNTIYF.

The chain uses TRBV10-3 and TRBJ1-5, with a tentative D call TRBD1 (6 bases). Germline assignment: CDR1 ENHRY and CDR2 SYGVKD. Trimming took off 10 bases at V and 2 bases at J, with 18 bases between the two ends. The CDR3 length is 15 residues. The CDR3 DNA sequence: TGTGCCACCAGGAGAGGGGCAGGGGGCAATCAGCCCCAGCATTTT. Protein sequence: CATRRGAGGNQPQHF.

The chain is built from TRBV10-2 and TRBJ2-5; the D is unclear. This CDR3 comprises 13 residues. Trimming pared 7 bases from V and 2 bases from J, leaving 11 bases between. Germline loops: CDR1 WSHSY, CDR2 SAAADI. The CDR3 nucleotides are TGCGCCAGCATGCAGCACACACAAGAGACCCAGTACTTC. This translates into CASMQHTQETQYF.

V and J are TRBV5-1 and TRBJ1-4; D uncertain. V was shortened by 0 bases and J by 3 bases, with 15 bases between the two germline ends. Germline V CDR1 and CDR2: SGHRS, YFSETQ. The CDR3 extends over 17 amino acids. The CDR3 here is CASSLAQADPSNEKLFF. The CDR3 bases are TGCGCCAGCAGCTTGGCTCAGGCCGACCCTTCTAATGAAAAACTGTTTTTT.

J is TRBJ2-1 and V is TRBV11-3; unclear D gene. The ends were cut back, 2 bases at V and 5 bases at J, with 7 bases in the middle. CDR1 SGHNT and CDR2 YENEEA come from the germline V gene. This CDR3 contains 13 residues. The CDR3 DNA is TGTGCCAGCAGCTTATTAGAGGACAATGAGCAGTTCTTC. Translating gives CASSLLEDNEQFF.

This rearrangement joins TRBV11-2 to TRBJ2-5, with 12 positions matching TRBD1. The CDR3 is made up of 16 amino acids. Losses at the gene ends were 4 bases for V and 5 bases for J; bases not matched to a gene: 8. Germline CDR1 SGHAT, CDR2 FQNNGV. The CDR3 DNA follows: TGTGCCAGCAGCTCGACATGGGACAGGGGGCGGGAGACCCAGTACTTC. It yields the protein CASSSTWDRGRETQYF.

Comment on this clone: Other DNA variants within this sample encode the same CDR3. The V and J genes are TRBV5-1 and TRBJ2-5; D remains unclear. Trimming removed 4 bases from V and 4 bases from J, with 5 bases in between. The V gene's germline CDR1 is SGHRS and CDR2 YFSETQ. This CDR3 region has 11 residues. The DNA of the CDR3 is TGCGCCAGCAGCGGTTTAGAGACCCAGTACTTC. Translated, it gives CASSGLETQYF. The whole variable domain, filled in from reference TRBV5-1 and TRBJ2-5, reads KAGVTQTPRYLIKTRGQQVTLSCSPISGHRSVSWYQQTPGQGLQFLFEYFSETQRNKGNFPGRFSGRQFSNSRSEMNVSTLELGDSALYLCASSGLETQYFGPGTRLLVL.

The V and J genes are TRBV4-1 and TRBJ2-1, with 9 positions matching TRBD2. The CDR3 has 15 residues. Germline V gene lookup returns CDR1 MGHRA and CDR2 YSYEKL. The J segment lost 1 base and the V segment lost 6 bases, leaving 4 bases of the junction unmatched. The CDR3 DNA reads as TGCGCCAGCAGGCGACTAGCGGCATCCTACAATGAGCAGTTCTTC. Protein product: CASRRLAASYNEQFF.

The chain carries TRBV7-9 and TRBJ2-7, with TRBD1 identical over 10 bases. Germline CDR1 reads SEHNR; CDR2 reads FQNEAQ (reference sequence). V shed 5 bases, J shed 5 bases, and the junction held 12 bases outside the gene matches. The CDR3 sequence is 16 residues long. The CDR3 region is CASSAPGQGRLNEQYF. CDR3 sequence (DNA): TGTGCCAGCAGCGCCCCGGGACAGGGGAGGTTGAACGAGCAGTACTTC.

Regarding this clone: The same CDR3 is also encoded by other DNA sequences in this sample. The V call is TRBV6-1, the J call TRBJ1-6; D remains unclear. V lost 0 bases and J 9 bases, leaving 3 bases between the germline ends. Germline lookup yields CDR1 MNHNS and CDR2 SASEGT. The CDR3 is 12 amino acids. CDR3 sequence reads: CASSEAPSPLHF. In nucleotides, the CDR3 is TGTGCCAGCAGTGAAGCCCCTTCACCCCTCCACTTT.

This chain joins TRBV19 and TRBJ2-6; TRBD1 might be the D (6 bases). V was trimmed by 4 bases and J by 3 bases, leaving 10 bases between them. Germline loops: CDR1 LNHDA, CDR2 SQIVND (reference sequence). This CDR3 region has 15 residues. CDR3 nucleotides: TGTGCCAGTAGTACGTCAGGGGTTGGGGCCAACGTCCTGACTTTC. Translating gives CASSTSGVGANVLTF.

CDR3 bases: TGTGCCTGGAGTCCTCTTCCCGCCGGGACAGGGGGCGGAAATGGCTACACCTTC. Its translation: CAWSPLPAGTGGGNGYTF. V is TRBV30 and J is TRBJ1-2; TRBD1 matches 12 bases. J gave up 6 bases and V 2 bases, and 16 bases lay outside the gene matches. Germline-derived CDR1 and CDR2 are GTSNPN and SVGIG (reference sequence). This CDR3 region has 18 residues.

This chain connects TRBV7-2 to TRBJ2-3; no clear D. The length of the CDR3 is 16 residues. Trimming left V 5 bases short and J 4 bases short, with 19 bases between. Germline V gives CDR1 SGHTA, CDR2 FQGNSA. The CDR3 loop is CASSPQLTRGPDTQYF. CDR3 coding DNA: TGTGCCAGCAGCCCCCAGCTGACAAGAGGCCCAGATACGCAGTATTTT.

CDR3 amino acids: CASSARGQNTEAFF. The CDR3 region has the DNA TGTGCCAGCAGCGCCAGGGGGCAGAACACTGAAGCTTTCTTT. This chain links TRBV9 with TRBJ1-1; 8 positions agree with TRBD1. V shed 3 bases and J 1 base; nucleotides not matched to a gene: 2. This CDR3 region has 14 residues. In germline, CDR1 is SGDLS, CDR2 YYNGEE.

In its sample, this clone was seen once. For the CDR3, the DNA is TGTGCCAGCAGCCGTTTGGGAGCGGGGGCAACCTCGCACAATGAGCAGTTCTTC. It translates to CASSRLGAGATSHNEQFF. This chain connects TRBV4-2 to TRBJ2-1, with TRBD2 matching over 8 bases. This CDR3 region has 18 residues. Germline CDR1 reads LGHNA; CDR2 reads YNFKEQ. Trimming cost V 4 bases and J 5 bases; bases outside gene matches: 16.

The table lists this clone with a count of one. This chain connects TRBV2 to TRBJ1-1; maybe TRBD1 (5 bases). The germline V gene has CDR1 SNHLY and CDR2 FYNNEI. The V end lost 5 bases, the J end lost 1 base, and 11 bases lay between the germline ends. This CDR3 is 14 amino acids long. The CDR3 here is CASSSGMGNTEAFF. Written as DNA, the CDR3 is TGTGCCAGCAGTTCAGGGATGGGGAACACTGAAGCTTTCTTT.

This rearrangement joins TRBV7-9 to TRBJ2-2; D remains unclear. This CDR3 has 13 amino acids. V lost 5 bases to trimming and J lost 2 bases, with 6 bases between them. Germline V gene lookup returns CDR1 SEHNR and CDR2 FQNEAQ (reference sequence). CDR3 protein: CASSQYNTGELFF. The CDR3 nucleotides read TGTGCCAGCAGCCAATATAACACCGGGGAGCTGTTTTTT.

The chain is built from TRBV5-6 and TRBJ2-2; a possible D gene is TRBD2 (5 bases). V gave up 6 bases and J gave up 2 bases, with 17 bases separating them. The CDR3 spans 16 residues. The germline gives CDR1 SGHDT, CDR2 YYEEEE. In nucleotides, the CDR3 is TGTGCCAGCATCGGAGGTCCAGGAGCTAACACCGGGGAGCTGTTTTTT. As protein: CASIGGPGANTGELFF.

This rearrangement joins TRBV27 to TRBJ2-7; 8 bases line up with TRBD1. Germline CDR1 is MNHEY and CDR2 is SMNVEV (reference sequence). V was pared by 6 bases and J by 5 bases, with 12 bases of the junction left unmatched. CDR3 size: 15 residues. The CDR3 DNA reads TGTGCCAGCAGCCGAATCCGGACAGGGTCGAACGAGCAGTACTTC. Translated: CASSRIRTGSNEQYF.

This chain uses TRBV30 with TRBJ2-1, with TRBD2 matching 8 bases. The CDR3 totals 17 residues. After removal of 1 base from V and 4 bases from J, the junction contained 12 bases not matched to a gene. Germline V CDR1 and CDR2: GTSNPN, SVGIG (reference sequence). The CDR3 DNA reads as TGTGCCTGGAGTGCTCCCCTGTTAGCGGGGAAATACAATGAGCAGTTCTTC. Residues: CAWSAPLLAGKYNEQFF.

V usage is TRBV7-2 and J usage is TRBJ2-1; 8 bases are a match to TRBD2. CDR3 size: 16 residues. V lost 6 bases and J lost 6; bases outside the gene matches: 13. Germline V gene sequence: CDR1 SGHTA, CDR2 FQGNSA. CDR3 sequence: CASRRPAGGPSNEQFF. As DNA, the CDR3 is TGTGCCAGCAGGCGCCCCGCGGGAGGTCCCTCCAATGAGCAGTTCTTC.

V is TRBV6-5 and J is TRBJ2-7; 9 bases are a match to TRBD1. Germline lookup yields CDR1 MNHEY and CDR2 SVGAGI. This CDR3 spans 12 amino acids. V lost 5 bases, J lost 6 bases, and 2 bases stayed unmatched. As DNA, the CDR3 is TGTGCCAGCAGTCGACAGGGGGGCGAGCAGTACTTC. Protein product: CASSRQGGEQYF.

The rearrangement uses TRBV2 and TRBJ2-4, with a tentative D call TRBD1 (6 bases). Germline V gives CDR1 SNHLY, CDR2 FYNNEI. The CDR3 loop spans 16 amino acids. Trimming removed 4 bases from V and 6 bases from J, with 19 bases in between. In DNA form, the CDR3 reads TGTGCCAGCAGTGGGATCGGCGTGAGAGGGGGAAACATTCAGTACTTC. Protein product: CASSGIGVRGGNIQYF.